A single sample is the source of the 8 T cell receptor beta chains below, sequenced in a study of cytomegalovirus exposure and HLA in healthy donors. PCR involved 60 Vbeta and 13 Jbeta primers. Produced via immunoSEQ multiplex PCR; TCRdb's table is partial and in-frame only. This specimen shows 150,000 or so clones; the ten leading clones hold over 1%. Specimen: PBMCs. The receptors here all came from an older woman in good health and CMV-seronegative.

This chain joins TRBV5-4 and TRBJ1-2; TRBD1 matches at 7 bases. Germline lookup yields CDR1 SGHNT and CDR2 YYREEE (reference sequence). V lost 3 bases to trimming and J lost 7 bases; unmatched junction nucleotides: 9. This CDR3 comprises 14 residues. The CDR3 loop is CASSSDRAVGGYTF. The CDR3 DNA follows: TGTGCCAGCAGCTCCGACAGGGCTGTAGGTGGCTACACCTTC.

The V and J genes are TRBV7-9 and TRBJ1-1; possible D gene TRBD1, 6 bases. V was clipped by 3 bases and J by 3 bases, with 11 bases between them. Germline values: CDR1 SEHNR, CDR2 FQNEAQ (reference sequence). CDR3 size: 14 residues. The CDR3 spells CASSFQGTYTEAFF. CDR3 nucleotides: TGTGCCAGCAGCTTTCAGGGGACCTACACTGAAGCTTTCTTT. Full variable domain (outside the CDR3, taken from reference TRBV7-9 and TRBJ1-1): DTGVSQNPRHKITKRGQNVTFRCDPISEHNRLYWYRQTLGQGPEFLTYFQNEAQLEKSRLLSDRFSAERPKGSFSTLEIQRTEQGDSAMYLCASSFQGTYTEAFFGQGTRLTVV.

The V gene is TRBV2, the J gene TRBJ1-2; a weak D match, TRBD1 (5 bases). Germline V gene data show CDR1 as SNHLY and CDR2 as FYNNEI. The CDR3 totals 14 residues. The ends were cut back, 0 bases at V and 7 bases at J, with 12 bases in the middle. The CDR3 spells CASSEAVQGIGYTF. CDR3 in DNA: TGTGCCAGCAGTGAAGCAGTTCAGGGAATTGGCTACACCTTC.

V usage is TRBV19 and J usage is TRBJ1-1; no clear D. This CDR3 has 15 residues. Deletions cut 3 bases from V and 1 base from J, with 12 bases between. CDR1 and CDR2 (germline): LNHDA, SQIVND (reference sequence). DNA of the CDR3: TGTGCCAGTAGTATTGGGAGGATCAGGAACACTGAAGCTTTCTTT. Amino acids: CASSIGRIRNTEAFF.

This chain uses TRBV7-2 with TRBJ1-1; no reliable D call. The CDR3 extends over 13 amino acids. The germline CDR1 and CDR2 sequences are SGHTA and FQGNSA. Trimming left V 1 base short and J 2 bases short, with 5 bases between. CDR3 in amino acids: CASSLVYNTEAFF. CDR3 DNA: TGTGCCAGCAGCTTAGTTTATAACACTGAAGCTTTCTTT.

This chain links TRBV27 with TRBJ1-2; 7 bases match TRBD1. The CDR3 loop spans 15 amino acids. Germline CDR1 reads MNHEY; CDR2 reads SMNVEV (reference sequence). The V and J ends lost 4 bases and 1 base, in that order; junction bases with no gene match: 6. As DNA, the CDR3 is TGTGCCAGCAGTTGGGGTCAGGGGGGTAACTATGGCTACACCTTC. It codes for CASSWGQGGNYGYTF.

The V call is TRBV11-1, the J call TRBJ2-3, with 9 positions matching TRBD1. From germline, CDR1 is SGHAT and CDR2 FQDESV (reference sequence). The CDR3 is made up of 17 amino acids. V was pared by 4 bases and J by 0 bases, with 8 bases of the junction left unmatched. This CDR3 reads CASSSWGQGPSTDTQYF. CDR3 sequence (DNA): TGTGCCAGCAGCTCCTGGGGACAGGGACCAAGCACAGATACGCAGTATTTT. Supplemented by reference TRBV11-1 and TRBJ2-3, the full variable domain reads EAEVAQSPRYKITEKSQAVAFWCDPISGHATLYWYRQILGQGPELLVQFQDESVVDDSQLPKDRFSAERLKGVDSTLKIQPAELGDSAMYLCASSSWGQGPSTDTQYFGPGTRLTVL.

The CDR3, as DNA: TGTGCCAGCAGCTTACCCGGGACAGGGAGCTCTGGGGCCAACGTCCTGACTTTC. This encodes CASSLPGTGSSGANVLTF. The chain recombines TRBV7-3 with TRBJ2-6; 9 bases fit TRBD1. Germline V gene lookup returns CDR1 SGHTA and CDR2 FQGTGA. CDR3 size: 18 residues. The J segment lost 0 bases and the V segment lost 2 bases, leaving 5 bases of the junction unmatched.